A selection of T cell receptor beta chains follows, all from one sample in a study of neurological immune-mediated disorders. TCRdb used MiXCR to reprocess the 5' RACE reads, holding one entry per CDR3 protein. Here the sample spans about 66,000 distinct CDR3 sequences, around 3% being singletons. The sequenced material came from PBMCs. All receptors derive from a man aged 40-50 years with multiple sclerosis. Each CDR3 is given with its conserved first and last residue. Each record gives: D gene, clone size, J gene, V gene, CDR3 protein. D genes are given only for firm matches. The size field is filled for only some rows; it gives once, few, many or a size class.

D gene: TRBD1
clone size: few
J gene: TRBJ1-5
V gene: TRBV6-1
CDR3 protein: CASKKQGSNQPQHF

D gene: -
clone size: medium-sized
J gene: TRBJ2-2
V gene: TRBV15
CDR3 protein: CATSRDPLGAGRGELFF

D gene: -
clone size: many
J gene: TRBJ1-1
V gene: TRBV5-8
CDR3 protein: CASSPREGWGDTEAFF

D gene: -
clone size: many
J gene: TRBJ2-6
V gene: TRBV30
CDR3 protein: CAWSEGFSSGANVLTF

D gene: TRBD2
clone size: many
J gene: TRBJ2-7
V gene: TRBV9
CDR3 protein: CASSPGQGTRGSSSSYEQYF

D gene: TRBD1
clone size: many
J gene: TRBJ2-1
V gene: TRBV7-9
CDR3 protein: CASSSGQDPTKQFF

D gene: -
clone size: many
J gene: TRBJ2-1
V gene: TRBV20-1
CDR3 protein: CSARAGPTMEQFF

D gene: -
clone size: many
J gene: TRBJ2-7
V gene: TRBV6-5
CDR3 protein: CASSYSTRTASYEQYF

D gene: -
clone size: many
J gene: TRBJ2-1
V gene: TRBV20-1
CDR3 protein: CSALQYQGQTYNEQFF

D gene: -
clone size: many
J gene: TRBJ1-4
V gene: TRBV6-6
CDR3 protein: CASSPRDEKLFF

D gene: -
clone size: many
J gene: TRBJ1-1
V gene: TRBV5-1
CDR3 protein: CASSLQGREGTEAFF

D gene: TRBD2
clone size: many
J gene: TRBJ2-3
V gene: TRBV7-2
CDR3 protein: CASSLPGGATDTQYF

D gene: TRBD2
clone size: many
J gene: TRBJ2-2
V gene: TRBV20-1
CDR3 protein: CSARTSANTGELFF

D gene: TRBD2
clone size: many
J gene: TRBJ2-3
V gene: TRBV20-1
CDR3 protein: CSGKRGTSTDTQYF

D gene: -
clone size: many
J gene: TRBJ1-2
V gene: TRBV10-3
CDR3 protein: CAISDPGEDYGYTF

D gene: TRBD1
clone size: many
J gene: TRBJ1-5
V gene: TRBV7-9
CDR3 protein: CASSRGQGNQPQHF

D gene: TRBD1
clone size: many
J gene: TRBJ2-3
V gene: TRBV4-1
CDR3 protein: CASSQGQGEDTQYF

D gene: -
clone size: many
J gene: TRBJ1-2
V gene: TRBV29-1
CDR3 protein: CSVEFKGSQPYGYTF

D gene: TRBD2
clone size: many
J gene: TRBJ2-1
V gene: TRBV7-6
CDR3 protein: CASSLRGRDGGGAIEEQFF

D gene: -
clone size: many
J gene: TRBJ2-5
V gene: TRBV7-2
CDR3 protein: CASSLAGGARRETQYF

D gene: -
clone size: many
J gene: TRBJ2-5
V gene: TRBV29-1
CDR3 protein: CSVILQGSGETQYF

D gene: TRBD2
clone size: many
J gene: TRBJ2-5
V gene: TRBV29-1
CDR3 protein: CSVARGSQETQYF

D gene: -
clone size: many
J gene: TRBJ1-1
V gene: TRBV20-1
CDR3 protein: CSAVEGGSTEAFF

D gene: -
clone size: many
J gene: TRBJ1-2
V gene: TRBV11-2
CDR3 protein: CASSLFSAGYTF

D gene: -
clone size: many
J gene: TRBJ1-2
V gene: TRBV29-1
CDR3 protein: CSVPGTNYGYTF

D gene: -
clone size: many
J gene: TRBJ1-1
V gene: TRBV5-1
CDR3 protein: CASSLAYVGRRPEAFF

D gene: -
clone size: many
J gene: TRBJ1-5
V gene: TRBV7-9
CDR3 protein: CASSFLNRAYQPQHF

D gene: TRBD1
clone size: many
J gene: TRBJ1-4
V gene: TRBV10-3
CDR3 protein: CAISPTDRGREEKLFF

D gene: -
clone size: -
J gene: TRBJ2-3
V gene: TRBV3-1
CDR3 protein: CDSSNPEDTQYF

D gene: -
clone size: many
J gene: TRBJ2-1
V gene: TRBV11-2
CDR3 protein: CASSPHNEQFF

D gene: -
clone size: many
J gene: TRBJ2-1
V gene: TRBV5-1
CDR3 protein: CASSLEGLYDEQFF

D gene: -
clone size: many
J gene: TRBJ2-7
V gene: TRBV7-9
CDR3 protein: CASSPGPIHEQYF

D gene: TRBD2
clone size: many
J gene: TRBJ2-5
V gene: TRBV29-1
CDR3 protein: CSVELAGFQETQYF

D gene: -
clone size: many
J gene: TRBJ1-3
V gene: TRBV29-1
CDR3 protein: CSAKDSLVSGNTIYF

D gene: TRBD1
clone size: many
J gene: TRBJ1-2
V gene: TRBV12-3/TRBV12-4
CDR3 protein: CASRDRGLYGYTF

D gene: -
clone size: many
J gene: TRBJ2-5
V gene: TRBV9
CDR3 protein: CASSVGGNQQETQYF

D gene: TRBD2
clone size: many
J gene: TRBJ2-1
V gene: TRBV7-3
CDR3 protein: CASSSVAGDNEQFF

D gene: -
clone size: many
J gene: TRBJ1-1
V gene: TRBV5-1
CDR3 protein: CASSSARPGDTEAFF

D gene: -
clone size: many
J gene: TRBJ2-7
V gene: TRBV5-1
CDR3 protein: CASSFRGAEEQYF

D gene: -
clone size: many
J gene: TRBJ2-3
V gene: TRBV6-5
CDR3 protein: CASTPSGSDTQYF

D gene: TRBD1
clone size: many
J gene: TRBJ1-6
V gene: TRBV5-1
CDR3 protein: CASSLQGQENSPLHF

D gene: -
clone size: many
J gene: TRBJ2-3
V gene: TRBV7-3
CDR3 protein: CASSLTGGGLHTDTQYF

D gene: TRBD1
clone size: many
J gene: TRBJ1-5
V gene: TRBV6-1
CDR3 protein: CASTYGTGGWGSNQPQHF

D gene: -
clone size: many
J gene: TRBJ1-6
V gene: TRBV6-5
CDR3 protein: CASSYQGGPPLHF

D gene: -
clone size: -
J gene: TRBJ2-1
V gene: TRBV15
CDR3 protein: CATSRGPAEFF

D gene: -
clone size: many
J gene: TRBJ2-1
V gene: TRBV9
CDR3 protein: CASSVASRVSPYNEQFF

D gene: TRBD2
clone size: many
J gene: TRBJ2-3
V gene: TRBV5-1
CDR3 protein: CASSPLAGVVDTQYF

D gene: TRBD2
clone size: many
J gene: TRBJ2-1
V gene: TRBV10-1
CDR3 protein: CASSESRSLAGDNEQFF

D gene: -
clone size: many
J gene: TRBJ1-1
V gene: TRBV11-2
CDR3 protein: CASSLWGRPTEAFF

D gene: -
clone size: many
J gene: TRBJ2-3
V gene: TRBV6-5
CDR3 protein: CASSVLGTQYF

D gene: -
clone size: many
J gene: TRBJ1-5
V gene: TRBV29-1
CDR3 protein: CSASAGGNQPQHF

D gene: -
clone size: many
J gene: TRBJ1-2
V gene: TRBV12-3/TRBV12-4
CDR3 protein: CASSHTWGRTF